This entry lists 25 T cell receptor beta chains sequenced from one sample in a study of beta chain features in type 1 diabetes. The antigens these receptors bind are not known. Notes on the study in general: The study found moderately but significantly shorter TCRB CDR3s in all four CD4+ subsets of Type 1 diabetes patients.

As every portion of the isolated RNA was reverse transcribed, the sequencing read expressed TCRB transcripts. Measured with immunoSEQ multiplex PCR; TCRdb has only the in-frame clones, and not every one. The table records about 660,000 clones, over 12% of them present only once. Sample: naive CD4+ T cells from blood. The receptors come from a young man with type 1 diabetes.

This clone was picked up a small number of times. CDR3 nucleotides: TGTGCCAGCACCCGTTGGGGGGACTCCTACGAGCAGTACTTC. Amino acid sequence: CASTRWGDSYEQYF. The rearrangement joins TRBV27 to TRBJ2-7, with a tentative D call TRBD2 (6 bases). CDR1 and CDR2 (germline): MNHEY, SMNVEV (reference sequence). The CDR3 is 14 residues long. Deletions cut 7 bases from V and 0 bases from J, with 13 bases between.

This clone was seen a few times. CDR3 protein: CASSLPTDLSEKLFF. In nucleotides, the CDR3 is TGTGCCAGCAGTTTACCGACGGACCTTTCTGAAAAACTGTTTTTT. This chain connects TRBV28 to TRBJ1-4; no reliable D call. Germline V gene lookup returns CDR1 MDHEN and CDR2 SYDVKM. CDR3 size: 15 residues. Trimming shortened V by 2 bases and J by 7 bases, and 14 bases separated the two germline ends.

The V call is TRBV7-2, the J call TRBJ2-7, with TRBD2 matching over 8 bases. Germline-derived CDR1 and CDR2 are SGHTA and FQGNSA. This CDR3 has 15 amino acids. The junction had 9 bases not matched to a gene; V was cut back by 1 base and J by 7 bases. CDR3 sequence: CASSLGAGGAREQYF. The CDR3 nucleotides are TGTGCCAGCAGCTTAGGAGCCGGGGGGGCCCGGGAGCAGTACTTC.

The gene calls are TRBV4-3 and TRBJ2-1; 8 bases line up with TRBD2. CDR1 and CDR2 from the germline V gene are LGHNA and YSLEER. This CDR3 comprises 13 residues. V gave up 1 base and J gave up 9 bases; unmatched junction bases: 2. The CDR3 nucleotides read TGCGCCAGCAGCCAAGTCGGGAGGGTTGAGCAGTTCTTC. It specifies CASSQVGRVEQFF.

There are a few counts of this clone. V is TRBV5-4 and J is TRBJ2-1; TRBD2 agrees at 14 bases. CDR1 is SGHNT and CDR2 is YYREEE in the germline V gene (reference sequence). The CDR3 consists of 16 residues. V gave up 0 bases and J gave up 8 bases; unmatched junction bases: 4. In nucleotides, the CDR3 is TGTGCCAGCAGCTTGGGGGGGACTAGCGGGAGTTATGAGCAGTTCTTC. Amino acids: CASSLGGTSGSYEQFF.

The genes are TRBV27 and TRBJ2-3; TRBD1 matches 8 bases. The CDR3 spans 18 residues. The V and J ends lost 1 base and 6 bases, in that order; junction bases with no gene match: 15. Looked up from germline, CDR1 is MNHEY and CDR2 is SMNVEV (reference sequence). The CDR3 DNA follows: TGTGCCAGCAGTTTATACGGGACAGGCGTCGTTCGGGAGGATACGCAGTATTTT. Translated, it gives CASSLYGTGVVREDTQYF.

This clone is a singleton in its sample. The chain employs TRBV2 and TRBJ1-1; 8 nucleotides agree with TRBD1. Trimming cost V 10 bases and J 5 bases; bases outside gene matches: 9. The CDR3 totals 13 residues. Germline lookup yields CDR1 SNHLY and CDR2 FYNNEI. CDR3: CANSGQGNTEAFF. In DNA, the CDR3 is TGTGCCAACTCAGGACAGGGTAATACTGAAGCTTTCTTT.

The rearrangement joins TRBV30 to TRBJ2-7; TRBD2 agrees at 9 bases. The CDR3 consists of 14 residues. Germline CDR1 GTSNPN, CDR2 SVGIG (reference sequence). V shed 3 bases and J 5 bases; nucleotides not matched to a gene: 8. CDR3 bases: TGTGCCTGGAGAGCCACTAGCGGGTACAACGAGCAGTACTTC. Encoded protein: CAWRATSGYNEQYF.

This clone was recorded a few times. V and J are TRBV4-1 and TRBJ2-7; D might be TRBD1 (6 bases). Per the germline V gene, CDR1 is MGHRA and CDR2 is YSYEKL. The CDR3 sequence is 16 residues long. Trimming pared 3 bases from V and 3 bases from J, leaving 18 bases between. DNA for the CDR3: TGCGCCAGCAGCCAGGGTACAGGGTCTAGGGGCTACGAGCAGTACTTC. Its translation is CASSQGTGSRGYEQYF.

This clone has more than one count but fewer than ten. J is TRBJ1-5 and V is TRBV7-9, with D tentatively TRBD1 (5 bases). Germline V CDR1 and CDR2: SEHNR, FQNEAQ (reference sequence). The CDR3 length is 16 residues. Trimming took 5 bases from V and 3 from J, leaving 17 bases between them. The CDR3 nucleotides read TGTGCCAGCAGCGGAGACCTCGGGGGAGACAATCAGCCCCAGCATTTT. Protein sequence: CASSGDLGGDNQPQHF.

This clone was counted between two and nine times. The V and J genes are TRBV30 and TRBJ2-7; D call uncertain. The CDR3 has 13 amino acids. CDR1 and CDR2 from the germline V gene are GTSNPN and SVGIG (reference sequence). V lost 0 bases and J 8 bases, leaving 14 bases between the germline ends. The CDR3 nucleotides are TGTGCCTGGAGTGTACCAACACGTGGCCAGCAGTACTTC. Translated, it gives CAWSVPTRGQQYF.

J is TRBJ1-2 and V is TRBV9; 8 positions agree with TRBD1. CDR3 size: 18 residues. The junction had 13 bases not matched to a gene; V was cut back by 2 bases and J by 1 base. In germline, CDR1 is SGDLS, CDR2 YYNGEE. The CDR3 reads CASSVLPPGQGVNYGYTF. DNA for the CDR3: TGTGCCAGCAGCGTTTTACCACCCGGACAGGGAGTTAACTATGGCTACACCTTC.

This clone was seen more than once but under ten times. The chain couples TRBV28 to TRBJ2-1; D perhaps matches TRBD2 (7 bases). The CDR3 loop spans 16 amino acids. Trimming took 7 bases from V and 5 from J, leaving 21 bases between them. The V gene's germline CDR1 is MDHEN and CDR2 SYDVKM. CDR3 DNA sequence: TGTGCCAGCAACGTGGCCGGGGGGCTCGTCCACAATGAGCAGTTCTTC. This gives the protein CASNVAGGLVHNEQFF.

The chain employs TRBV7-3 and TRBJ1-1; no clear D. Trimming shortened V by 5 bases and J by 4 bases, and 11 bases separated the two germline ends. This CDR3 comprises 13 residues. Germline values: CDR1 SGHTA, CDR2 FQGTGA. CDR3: CASSPGMATEAFF. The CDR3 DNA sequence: TGTGCCAGCAGCCCGGGTATGGCCACTGAAGCTTTCTTT.

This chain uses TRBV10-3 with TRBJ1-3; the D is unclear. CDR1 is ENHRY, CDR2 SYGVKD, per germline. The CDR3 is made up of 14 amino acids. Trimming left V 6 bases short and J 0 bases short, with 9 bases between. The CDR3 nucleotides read TGTGCCATCAGCCTAGACCTCTCTGGAAACACCATATATTTT. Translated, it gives CAISLDLSGNTIYF.

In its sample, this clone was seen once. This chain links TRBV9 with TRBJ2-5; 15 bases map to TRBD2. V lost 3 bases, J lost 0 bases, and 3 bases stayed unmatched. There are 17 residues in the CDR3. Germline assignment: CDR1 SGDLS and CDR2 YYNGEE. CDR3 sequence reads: CASSEGTSGGNQETQYF. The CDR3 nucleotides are TGTGCCAGCAGCGAGGGGACTAGCGGGGGGAACCAAGAGACCCAGTACTTC.

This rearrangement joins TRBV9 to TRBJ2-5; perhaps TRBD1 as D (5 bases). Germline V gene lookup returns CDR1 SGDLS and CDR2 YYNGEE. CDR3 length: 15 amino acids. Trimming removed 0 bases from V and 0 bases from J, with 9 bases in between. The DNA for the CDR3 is TGTGCCAGCAGCGTAGACGCAGGGTACCAAGAGACCCAGTACTTC. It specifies CASSVDAGYQETQYF.

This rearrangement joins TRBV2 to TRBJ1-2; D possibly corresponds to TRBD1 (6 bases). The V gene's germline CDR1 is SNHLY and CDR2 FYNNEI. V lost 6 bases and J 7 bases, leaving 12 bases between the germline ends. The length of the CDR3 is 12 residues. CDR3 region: CASSRGASGYTF. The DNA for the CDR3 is TGTGCCAGCAGCAGGGGCGCGAGTGGCTACACCTTC.

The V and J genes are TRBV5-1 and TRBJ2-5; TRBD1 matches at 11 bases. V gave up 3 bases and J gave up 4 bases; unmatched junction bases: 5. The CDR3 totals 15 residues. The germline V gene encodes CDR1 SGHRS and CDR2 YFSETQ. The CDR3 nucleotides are TGCGCCAGCAGCTCCGGACAGGGGGCAGGAGAGACCCAGTACTTC. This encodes CASSSGQGAGETQYF.

Written as DNA, the CDR3 is TGTGCCAGCAGTGAAACCCGTCGGAGGGAGCAGTACTTC. Encoded protein: CASSETRRREQYF. The V gene is TRBV6-5, the J gene TRBJ2-7; perhaps TRBD2 as D (5 bases). Germline assignment: CDR1 MNHEY and CDR2 SVGAGI. V was shortened by 5 bases and J by 7 bases, with 15 bases between the two germline ends. CDR3 length: 13 residues.

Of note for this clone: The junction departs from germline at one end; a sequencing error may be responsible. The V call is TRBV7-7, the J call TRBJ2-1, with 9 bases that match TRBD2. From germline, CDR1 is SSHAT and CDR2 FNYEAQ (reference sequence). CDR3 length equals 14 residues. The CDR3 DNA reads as TGTGCTAGCAGCCCCGGACTAGCGATAAATGAGCAGTTCTTC. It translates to CASSPGLAINEQFF.

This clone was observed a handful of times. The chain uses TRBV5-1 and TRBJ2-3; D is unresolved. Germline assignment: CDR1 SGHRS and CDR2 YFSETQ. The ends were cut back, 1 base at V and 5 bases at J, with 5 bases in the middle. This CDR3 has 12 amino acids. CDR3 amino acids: CASSLFEDTQYF. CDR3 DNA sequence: TGCGCCAGCAGCTTGTTCGAAGATACGCAGTATTTT.

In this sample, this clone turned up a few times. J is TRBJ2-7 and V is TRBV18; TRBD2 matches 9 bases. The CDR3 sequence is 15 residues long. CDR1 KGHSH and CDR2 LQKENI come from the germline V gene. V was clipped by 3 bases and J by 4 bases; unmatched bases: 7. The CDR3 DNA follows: TGTGCCAGCTCACCTGTCGCGGGAGGGCCGTACGAGCAGTACTTC. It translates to CASSPVAGGPYEQYF.

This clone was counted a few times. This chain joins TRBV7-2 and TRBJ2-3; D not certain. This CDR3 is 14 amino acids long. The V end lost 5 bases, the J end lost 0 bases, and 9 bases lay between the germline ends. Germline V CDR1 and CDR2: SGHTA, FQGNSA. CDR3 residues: CASSPTQSTDTQYF. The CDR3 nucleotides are TGTGCCAGCAGCCCTACCCAGAGCACAGATACGCAGTATTTT. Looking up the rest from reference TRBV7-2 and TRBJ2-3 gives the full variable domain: GAGVSQSPSNKVTEKGKDVELRCDPISGHTALYWYRQSLGQGLEFLIYFQGNSAPDKSGLPSDRFSAERTGGSVSTLTIQRTQQEDSAVYLCASSPTQSTDTQYFGPGTRLTVL.

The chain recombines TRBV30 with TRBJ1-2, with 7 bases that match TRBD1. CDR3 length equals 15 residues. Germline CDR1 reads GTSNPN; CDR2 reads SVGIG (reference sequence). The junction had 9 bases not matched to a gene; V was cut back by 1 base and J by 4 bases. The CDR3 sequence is CAWSGTGSEGYGYTF. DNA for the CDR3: TGTGCCTGGAGTGGGACAGGCTCCGAGGGCTATGGCTACACCTTC.